This T cell receptor (beta chain) was captured in a study of blood T cells in healthy people across ages. Isolating PBMCs gave at least 6.5 million of these cells per sample. On this clonotype: Its specificity is not known. A junction end diverges from the germline sequence, so it may reflect a read error.

A second PCR, run for roughly 6 to 11 cycles, used a sample-barcoded 5' primer plus a J-beta primer mix. Individual samples furnished no less than 2.5 million CDR3-containing paired-end reads apiece. Via MiXCR, TCRdb re-called the 5' RACE reads, giving one row per CDR3 protein. The sample lists about 930,000 distinct CDR3 sequences; roughly 28% were seen once. The CDR3 has 16 amino acids. Germline V gene data show CDR1 as MNHNY and CDR2 as SVGAGI (reference sequence). General study findings and limits: CMV infection status of these donors was not known.

These sequences were also reported in another study, on T cells of mothers and their children. As that study records: Each mother yielded more than 10 million TCR beta CDR3 reads. Each child yielded 2.5 million to 3 million reads.

This chain uses TRBV6-6 with TRBJ1-5; 8 bases fit TRBD1. Material for sequencing was blood. The TCR sequence derives from a woman aged 35 to 49 in good health. The CDR3 sequence: CVSSYSDRASGQPQHF. For the CDR3, the DNA is TGTGTCAGCAGTTACTCGGACAGGGCGAGTGGTCAGCCCCAGCATTTT.